Listed below are T cell receptor beta chains from one sample, sequenced in a study of cytomegalovirus exposure and HLA in healthy donors. Libraries were prepared by immunoSEQ multiplex PCR; TCRdb keeps only in-frame clonotypes and omits some of them. The top ten clones hold around 2.9% of a sample with 100,000 to 120,000 clones, 60% to 85% of them seen once. Specimen: PBMCs. These receptors originate from an older woman in good health and CMV-seropositive. CDR3s include the opening cysteine and the closing phenylalanine or tryptophan. The order of the fields is clone size, D gene, V gene, J gene, CDR3 protein, CDR3 DNA. The D gene is left open where the match is weak. The size of a clone is reported for some rows only, either as once, few or many, or as a class for expanded clones.

clone_size: .; d_call: TRBD1; v_call: TRBV27; j_call: TRBJ1-1; cdr3_aa: CASRPGRDRGRYTEAFF; cdr3_nt: TGTGCCAGCAGACCTGGCCGGGACAGGGGGCGCTACACTGAAGCTTTCTTT
clone_size: few; d_call: TRBD1; v_call: TRBV2; j_call: TRBJ1-1; cdr3_aa: CASSEGTGAGNTEAFF; cdr3_nt: TGTGCCAGCAGTGAAGGGACAGGGGCAGGGAACACTGAAGCTTTCTTT
clone_size: .; d_call: .; v_call: TRBV7-9; j_call: TRBJ1-1; cdr3_aa: CSSSQGEAFF; cdr3_nt: TGTTCCAGCAGCCAGGGAGAAGCTTTCTTT
clone_size: .; d_call: .; v_call: TRBV5-1; j_call: TRBJ2-7; cdr3_aa: CASSLQGSSYEQYF; cdr3_nt: TGCGCCAGCAGCCTGCAGGGGTCCTCCTACGAGCAGTACTTC
clone_size: .; d_call: .; v_call: TRBV2; j_call: TRBJ1-4; cdr3_aa: CASSLVGAEKLFF; cdr3_nt: TGTGCCAGCAGCCTGGTGGGCGCGGAAAAACTGTTTTTT
clone_size: .; d_call: .; v_call: TRBV5-5; j_call: TRBJ2-3; cdr3_aa: CASSFLLHTDTQYF; cdr3_nt: TGTGCCAGCAGCTTCCTACTACACACAGATACGCAGTATTTT
clone_size: once; d_call: .; v_call: TRBV5-4; j_call: TRBJ2-1; cdr3_aa: CASSLGRTPYNEQFF; cdr3_nt: TGTGCCAGCAGCTTGGGGAGGACTCCTTACAATGAGCAGTTCTTC
clone_size: large; d_call: TRBD2; v_call: TRBV7-6; j_call: TRBJ2-1; cdr3_aa: CASSLVGLADISSYNEQFF; cdr3_nt: TGTGCCAGCAGCTTAGTGGGACTAGCGGATATAAGCTCCTACAATGAGCAGTTCTTC
clone_size: .; d_call: TRBD1; v_call: TRBV6-1; j_call: TRBJ1-1; cdr3_aa: CASSLGQYDTEAFF; cdr3_nt: TGTGCCAGCAGTTTGGGACAGTATGACACTGAAGCTTTCTTT
clone_size: .; d_call: .; v_call: TRBV28; j_call: TRBJ2-5; cdr3_aa: CASSGGGGETQYF; cdr3_nt: TGTGCCAGCAGTGGGGGTGGGGGCGAGACCCAGTACTTC
clone_size: .; d_call: TRBD2; v_call: TRBV19; j_call: TRBJ2-1; cdr3_aa: CASSTSGRPYNEQFF; cdr3_nt: TGTGCCAGTAGTACTAGCGGGAGGCCCTACAATGAGCAGTTCTTC
clone_size: .; d_call: .; v_call: TRBV14; j_call: TRBJ1-1; cdr3_aa: CASSLQKNTEAFF; cdr3_nt: TGTGCCAGCAGCCTCCAGAAGAACACTGAAGCTTTCTTT
clone_size: .; d_call: .; v_call: TRBV5-6; j_call: TRBJ2-5; cdr3_aa: CASSLEGLSETQYF; cdr3_nt: TGTGCCAGCAGCTTGGAGGGGCTTTCAGAGACCCAGTACTTC
clone_size: .; d_call: TRBD1; v_call: TRBV7-9; j_call: TRBJ1-5; cdr3_aa: CASSRTGDYQPQHF; cdr3_nt: TGTGCCAGCAGCCGTACAGGGGATTATCAGCCCCAGCATTTT
clone_size: .; d_call: .; v_call: TRBV29-1; j_call: TRBJ2-5; cdr3_aa: CSVAGAGGETQYF; cdr3_nt: TGCAGCGTTGCGGGAGCAGGGGGGGAGACCCAGTACTTC
clone_size: .; d_call: TRBD1; v_call: TRBV5-1; j_call: TRBJ2-1; cdr3_aa: CASSLQGEDNEQFF; cdr3_nt: TGCGCCAGCAGCTTACAGGGGGAGGACAATGAGCAGTTCTTC
clone_size: .; d_call: TRBD1; v_call: TRBV18; j_call: TRBJ2-7; cdr3_aa: CASSPRTGSDEQYF; cdr3_nt: TGTGCCAGCTCACCACGGACAGGGAGCGACGAGCAGTACTTC
clone_size: .; d_call: .; v_call: TRBV5-1; j_call: TRBJ2-1; cdr3_aa: CASSWSRGYEQFF; cdr3_nt: TGCGCCAGCAGCTGGAGCAGGGGCTATGAGCAGTTCTTC
clone_size: .; d_call: TRBD2; v_call: TRBV9; j_call: TRBJ2-1; cdr3_aa: CASSDGTSVSYNEQFF; cdr3_nt: TGTGCCAGCAGCGATGGGACTAGCGTCTCCTACAATGAGCAGTTCTTC
clone_size: .; d_call: TRBD1; v_call: TRBV2; j_call: TRBJ2-7; cdr3_aa: CASSERQGIFHEQYF; cdr3_nt: TGTGCCAGCAGTGAGAGACAGGGGATATTCCACGAGCAGTACTTC